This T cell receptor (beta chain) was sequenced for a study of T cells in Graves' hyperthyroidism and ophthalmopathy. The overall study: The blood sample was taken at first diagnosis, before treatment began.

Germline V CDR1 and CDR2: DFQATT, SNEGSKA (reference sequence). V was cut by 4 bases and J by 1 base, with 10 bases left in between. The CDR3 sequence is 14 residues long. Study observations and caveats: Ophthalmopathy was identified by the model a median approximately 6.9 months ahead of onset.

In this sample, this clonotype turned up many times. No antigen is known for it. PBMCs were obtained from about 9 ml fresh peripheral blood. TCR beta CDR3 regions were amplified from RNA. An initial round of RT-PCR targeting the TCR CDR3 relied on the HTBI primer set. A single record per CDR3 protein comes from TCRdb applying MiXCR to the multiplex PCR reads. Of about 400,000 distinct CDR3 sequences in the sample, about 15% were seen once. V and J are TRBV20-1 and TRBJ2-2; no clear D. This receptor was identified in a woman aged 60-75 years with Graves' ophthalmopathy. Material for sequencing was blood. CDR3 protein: CSAIEQQNTGELFF. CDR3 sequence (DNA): TGCAGTGCTATTGAACAGCAGAACACCGGGGAGCTGTTTTTT.